The rows below give T cell receptor beta chains drawn from one sample of a study of CD39 and CD103 CD8 tumor-infiltrating T cells. Method: immunoSEQ multiplex PCR; TCRdb's copy keeps in-frame clones and lacks some. The sample lists more than 15,000 clones, 85% to 95% seen once, with more than 3.5% in the top ten. Sequenced sample: CD8+ T cells sorted from blood. The receptors derive from a human donor with head and neck squamous cell carcinoma. The CDR3 runs from the conserved cysteine through the conserved F or W. A D gene is named only where the DNA matches it firmly. The size entry is marked missing in some rows and otherwise reads once, few, many or a size class.

d_call,j_call,v_call,clone_size,cdr3_nt,cdr3_aa
TRBD2,TRBJ2-7,TRBV4-1,-,TGCGCCAGCAGCCAAGAGCGGGGGGGATCCTACGAGCAGTACTTC,CASSQERGGSYEQYF
-,TRBJ2-5,TRBV28,-,TGTGCCAGCAGCCGGTTGGGGGCCCAAGAGACCCAGTACTTC,CASSRLGAQETQYF
TRBD1,TRBJ2-2,TRBV7-3,-,TGTGCCAGCAGCTGGACAGGGGGCACCGGGGAGCTGTTTTTT,CASSWTGGTGELFF
-,TRBJ1-2,TRBV20-1,-,TGCGGTGCTAACTATGGCTACACCTTC,CGANYGYTF
-,TRBJ1-6,TRBV5-4,-,TGTGCCAGCAGCTTCCGGCAGGGGAGCAATTCACCCCTCCACTTT,CASSFRQGSNSPLHF
-,TRBJ1-1,TRBV2,-,TGTGCCAGCAGTGATTTGGAGGGATCCGGCACTGAAGCTTTCTTT,CASSDLEGSGTEAFF
-,TRBJ2-3,TRBV5-5,-,TGTGCCAGCAGCTTGGCCAGGGGGGGATCCACAGATACGCAGTATTTT,CASSLARGGSTDTQYF
-,TRBJ1-1,TRBV9,once,TGTGCCAGCAGCGTAGCCCTCGACGGACCCAGGGCTGAAGCTTTCTTT,CASSVALDGPRAEAFF
-,TRBJ1-1,TRBV29-1,-,TGCAGCGTTCCGGGGGATGAAGCTTTCTTT,CSVPGDEAFF
-,TRBJ2-7,TRBV4-2,-,TGTGCCAGCAGCCCGGGGGCTGACAGGTCCTATGAGCAGTACTTC,CASSPGADRSYEQYF
-,TRBJ2-2,TRBV27,-,TGTGCCAGCAGTACGGGTCCCGCGTGGACCGGGGAGCTGTTTTTT,CASSTGPAWTGELFF
-,TRBJ2-2,TRBV4-1,-,TGCGCCAGCAGCCAGGTCGGGCTAGCGCTGAACACCGGGGAGCTGTTTTTT,CASSQVGLALNTGELFF
-,TRBJ1-1,TRBV13,few,TGTGCCAGCAGCTCGGGGGTAGAAGCTTTCTTT,CASSSGVEAFF
-,TRBJ2-5,TRBV14,-,TGTGCCAGCAGCCAAGATCAAGTGGGAGAGACCCAGTACTTC,CASSQDQVGETQYF
-,TRBJ1-2,TRBV7-9,-,TGTGCCAGCAGCTCGCCCGTTGGGGGCTGGGATGGCTACACCTTC,CASSSPVGGWDGYTF
-,TRBJ1-1,TRBV5-1,-,TGCGCCAGCAGCTTGGGGGTAAACACTGAAGCTTTCTTT,CASSLGVNTEAFF
-,TRBJ2-1,TRBV19,-,TGTGCCAGTAGTGTAGGACTTGTGGGATTAAATGAGCAGTTCTTC,CASSVGLVGLNEQFF
TRBD2,TRBJ2-5,TRBV5-5,-,TGTGCCAGCAGCCCCGGGACTAGCGGGGGGTTTTCCCAAGAGACCCAGTACTTC,CASSPGTSGGFSQETQYF
-,TRBJ1-4,TRBV2,-,TGTGCCAGCGCGAAAAATCGGGAAAAACTGTTTTTT,CASAKNREKLFF
TRBD2,TRBJ2-2,TRBV10-2,-,TGCGCCAGCAGTGAGTCGATGCTGCGGGGGGGCGAAAACACCGGGGAGCTGTTTTTT,CASSESMLRGGENTGELFF
TRBD2,TRBJ2-2,TRBV5-1,-,TGCGCCAGCAGCTTTTCTCTAGCGGGGGGGAACACCGGGGAGCTGTTTTTT,CASSFSLAGGNTGELFF
TRBD1,TRBJ2-7,TRBV5-4,-,TGTGCCAGCAGCCAAGGGACAGGGACTACCTACGAGCAGTACTTC,CASSQGTGTTYEQYF
TRBD1,TRBJ1-1,TRBV7-8,-,TGTGCCAGCAGCCCGGTAGGACAGGTTAAAGCTTTCTTT,CASSPVGQVKAFF
TRBD1,TRBJ1-6,TRBV6-1,-,TGTGCCAGCAGTGAAAGAGGGGGCCATAATTCACCCCTCCACTTT,CASSERGGHNSPLHF
-,TRBJ2-5,TRBV21-1,-,TGTGCCAGCAGCAAAGAAAGACTAGCGCAAGAGACCCAGTACTTC,CASSKERLAQETQYF
TRBD1,TRBJ1-2,TRBV27,-,TGTGCCAGCAGCCTCTTGACAGGGGGCTATTCGGGCTATGGCTACACCTTC,CASSLLTGGYSGYGYTF